This T cell receptor (beta chain) was recorded in a study of glioma-infiltrating T cells after dendritic cell vaccination. Libraries were prepared by immunoSEQ multiplex PCR; TCRdb keeps only in-frame clonotypes and omits some of them. The table has approximately 100,000 clones, roughly 83% seen once; the top ten hold roughly 5.7%. CDR3 length: 12 amino acids. Germline-derived CDR1 and CDR2 are LNHDA and SQIVND (reference sequence). Between the trimmed V and J ends, which lost 2 bases and 4 bases, there was a span of 4 bases. The chain employs TRBV19 and TRBJ2-3; D remains unclear. This TCR derives from a human donor with glioblastoma. Sequencing was performed on blood, taken before dendritic cell vaccination. The CDR3 is CASSILADTQYF. CDR3 nucleotides: TGTGCCAGTAGTATACTAGCAGATACGCAGTATTTT. Looking up the rest from reference TRBV19 and TRBJ2-3 gives the full variable domain: DGGITQSPKYLFRKEGQNVTLSCEQNLNHDAMYWYRQDPGQGLRLIYYSQIVNDFQKGDIAEGYSVSREKKESFPLTVTSAQKNPTAFYLCASSILADTQYFGPGTRLTVL.